What follows are 28 T cell receptor beta chains derived from one specimen sequenced in a study of blood T cell repertoires in COVID-19. Using immunoSEQ multiplex PCR, the repertoire was profiled, and TCRdb retains in-frame clones only, with some absent. In the table there are approximately 300,000 clones, 70% to 90% of which are singletons. Sequenced sample: PBMCs or T cells enriched from blood (not recorded which). The receptors shown here come from a woman under 40 who had recovered from COVID-19.

The CDR3 protein is CASSPTGGNIQYF. DNA for the CDR3: TGTGCCAGTAGTCCAACAGGGGGAAACATTCAGTACTTC. The genes are TRBV19 and TRBJ2-4, with 8 positions matching TRBD1. The germline V gene has CDR1 LNHDA and CDR2 SQIVND (reference sequence). The ends lost 5 bases at V and 6 bases at J; junction bases unmatched: 3. The CDR3 consists of 13 residues.

Remarks on this clone: Germline and junction disagree at one end, which may indicate a read error. The rearrangement uses TRBV7-7 and TRBJ2-3, with D maybe TRBD2 (6 bases). The CDR3 is 15 residues long. Germline loops: CDR1 SSHAT, CDR2 FNYEAQ (reference sequence). As DNA, the CDR3 is TGTGCTAGCAGCTCGGGCGGGACTCCGACAGATACGCAGTATTTT. The encoded protein is CASSSGGTPTDTQYF.

This chain connects TRBV7-6 to TRBJ1-4; 9 nucleotides match TRBD1. The CDR3 runs 14 residues. Germline CDR1 and CDR2: SGHVS and FNYEAQ. V gave up 4 bases and J gave up 10 bases; unmatched junction bases: 7. The CDR3 DNA sequence: TGTGCCAGCAGCTCCCCGGGACAGGGCGGAAAACTGTTTTTT. Translated, it gives CASSSPGQGGKLFF.

The genes are TRBV3-1 (or the pseudogene TRBV3-2) and TRBJ1-5; D is ambiguous. The V end lost 1 base, the J end lost 7 bases, and 14 bases lay between the germline ends. Per the germline V gene, CDR1 is LGHDT and CDR2 is YNNKEL (reference sequence). The CDR3 consists of 15 residues. The CDR3 DNA follows: TGTGCCAGCAGCCAAGCGCACGGACCGGGGCAGCCCCAGCATTTT. Encoded protein: CASSQAHGPGQPQHF.

This sequence joins TRBV6-1 and TRBJ1-4; no reliable D call. Germline CDR1 is MNHNS and CDR2 is SASEGT. This CDR3 is 14 amino acids long. Trimming pared 2 bases from V and 8 bases from J, leaving 12 bases between. CDR3 sequence (DNA): TGTGCCAGCAGTGAAAGAAGCACCGGGGAAAAACTGTTTTTT. As protein: CASSERSTGEKLFF.

This clone occurred a few times. The rearrangement uses TRBV9 and TRBJ2-7; the D gene is possibly TRBD2 (5 bases). Germline V gene lookup returns CDR1 SGDLS and CDR2 YYNGEE. The CDR3 contains 22 residues. The V gene lost 2 bases and the J gene lost 0 bases, with 33 bases spanning the gap. The CDR3 reads CASSVVRTRARLCSYISYEQYF. The CDR3, as DNA: TGTGCCAGCAGCGTTGTTCGTACGAGGGCAAGGCTTTGTAGTTATATCTCCTACGAGCAGTACTTC.

The chain employs TRBV25-1 and TRBJ1-1; D not certain. This CDR3 contains 11 residues. With 4 bases removed from V and 6 bases from J, the gap between germline ends came to 6 bases. Germline CDR1 MGHDK, CDR2 SYGVNS. DNA for the CDR3: TGTGCCAGCAGTGTACTGGCTGAAGCTTTCTTT. Protein sequence: CASSVLAEAFF.

This sequence joins TRBV7-2 and TRBJ2-7; TRBD1 might be the D (7 bases). CDR3 length: 14 amino acids. Trimming shortened V by 7 bases and J by 1 base, and 14 bases separated the two germline ends. CDR1 is SGHTA, CDR2 FQGNSA, per germline. The CDR3 region is CASTPGGQSYEQYF. CDR3 nucleotides: TGTGCCAGCACCCCAGGGGGGCAGTCCTACGAGCAGTACTTC.

The sample holds a few counts of this clone. V usage is TRBV3-1 (or the pseudogene TRBV3-2) and J usage is TRBJ1-3, with a possible D match to TRBD1 (6 bases). CDR1 is LGHDT and CDR2 is YNNKEL in the germline V gene (reference sequence). The V gene lost 0 bases and the J gene lost 4 bases, with 10 bases spanning the gap. The CDR3 spans 15 residues. The CDR3 loop is CASSQEPGGGNTIYF. CDR3 nucleotides: TGTGCCAGCAGCCAAGAGCCGGGGGGCGGAAACACCATATATTTT.

The gene calls are TRBV6-5 and TRBJ1-2, with D maybe TRBD1 (5 bases). The CDR3 extends over 14 amino acids. V was trimmed by 7 bases and J by 5 bases, leaving 17 bases between them. Germline-derived CDR1 and CDR2 are MNHEY and SVGAGI. Here the CDR3 reads CASTPQGVWYGYTF. Here the CDR3 DNA reads TGTGCCAGCACCCCCCAGGGTGTATGGTATGGCTACACCTTC.

The V call is TRBV27, the J call TRBJ1-1, with TRBD1 matching over 7 bases. Germline V gene data show CDR1 as MNHEY and CDR2 as SMNVEV (reference sequence). The CDR3 totals 13 residues. J was trimmed by 6 bases and V by 3 bases; bases with no gene match: 4. CDR3 in amino acids: CASSFRGYAEAFF. DNA for the CDR3: TGTGCCAGCAGTTTCAGGGGGTACGCTGAAGCTTTCTTT.

This CDR3 reads CASSPWDSRSGNTIYF. Here the CDR3 DNA reads TGTGCCAGTAGCCCTTGGGACTCTCGCTCTGGAAACACCATATATTTT. The chain recombines TRBV19 with TRBJ1-3; maybe TRBD1 (5 bases). This CDR3 region has 16 residues. Germline V gene data show CDR1 as LNHDA and CDR2 as SQIVND (reference sequence). V gave up 6 bases and J gave up 0 bases, with 15 bases separating them.

The chain has TRBV24-1 and TRBJ2-1; TRBD1 is a possible D gene (6 bases). The CDR3 extends over 13 amino acids. V lost 5 bases, J lost 9 bases, and 13 bases lay in between. Per the germline V gene, CDR1 is KGHDR and CDR2 is SFDVKD. The CDR3 region is CATSGLEGGEQFF. The CDR3 DNA follows: TGTGCCACCAGTGGTCTCGAAGGGGGTGAGCAGTTCTTC.

The rearrangement joins TRBV19 to TRBJ1-5; tentative D call: TRBD1 (5 bases). Germline lookup yields CDR1 LNHDA and CDR2 SQIVND (reference sequence). The V and J ends lost 3 bases and 2 bases respectively, with 8 bases between them. The CDR3 loop spans 14 amino acids. The CDR3 nucleotides read TGTGCCAGTAGTATTTGGGGGGGCAATCAGCCCCAGCATTTT. Amino acid sequence: CASSIWGGNQPQHF.

The V gene is TRBV7-8, the J gene TRBJ1-1, with TRBD1 as a possible D gene (6 bases). This CDR3 spans 13 amino acids. V lost 3 bases to trimming and J lost 5 bases, with 10 bases between them. Germline CDR1 reads SGHVS; CDR2 reads FQNEAQ. The CDR3 nucleotides are TGTGCCAGCAGCTTGAACAGGGAAACTGAAGCTTTCTTT. Its translation is CASSLNRETEAFF.

The V call is TRBV19, the J call TRBJ1-4; 12 bases align to TRBD1. Germline V lookup: CDR1 LNHDA, CDR2 SQIVND (reference sequence). V dropped 7 bases and J dropped 10; count of bases not matched to a gene: 13. CDR3 length: 16 residues. Written as DNA, the CDR3 is TGTGCCAGTAACACCCCGGGACAGGGGGCGAAAGGAAAACTGTTTTTT. This codes for CASNTPGQGAKGKLFF. Full variable domain (outside the CDR3, taken from reference TRBV19 and TRBJ1-4): DGGITQSPKYLFRKEGQNVTLSCEQNLNHDAMYWYRQDPGQGLRLIYYSQIVNDFQKGDIAEGYSVSREKKESFPLTVTSAQKNPTAFYLCASNTPGQGAKGKLFFGSGTQLSVL.

The V and J genes are TRBV2 and TRBJ1-5; 9 bases line up with TRBD1. Germline loops: CDR1 SNHLY, CDR2 FYNNEI. J gave up 4 bases and V 8 bases, and 9 bases lay outside the gene matches. This CDR3 contains 15 residues. The CDR3: CASGGQGGPNQPQHF. In nucleotides, the CDR3 is TGTGCCAGCGGGGGACAGGGAGGCCCGAATCAGCCCCAGCATTTT.

V gene TRBV6-5 combines with J gene TRBJ1-2; unclear D gene. Per germline, CDR1 MNHEY and CDR2 SVGAGI. Trimming took 3 bases from V and 2 from J, leaving 10 bases between them. The CDR3 totals 14 residues. Written as DNA, the CDR3 is TGTGCCAGCAGTTATTTGCAGGAAAACTATGGCTACACCTTC. Translating it yields CASSYLQENYGYTF.

This rearrangement joins TRBV6-4 to TRBJ1-1; 7 nucleotides line up with TRBD1. V shed 4 bases and J 0 bases; nucleotides not matched to a gene: 5. Germline V gene lookup returns CDR1 MRHNA and CDR2 SNTAGT. The CDR3 is made up of 15 amino acids. The CDR3 here is CASSVKTGLNTEAFF. CDR3 sequence (DNA): TGTGCCAGCAGTGTTAAGACAGGGTTGAACACTGAAGCTTTCTTT.

The chain recombines TRBV19 with TRBJ1-1; 7 bases map to TRBD1. Germline trimming cut 5 bases from V and 5 bases from J; bases unmatched to any gene: 14. The length of the CDR3 is 16 residues. Looked up from germline, CDR1 is LNHDA and CDR2 is SQIVND (reference sequence). The CDR3 here is CASSPRDRPQGTEAFF. The CDR3 DNA reads as TGTGCCAGTAGTCCCCGGGACAGACCTCAGGGTACTGAAGCTTTCTTT.

The chain carries TRBV19 and TRBJ1-5, with 11 bases aligning to TRBD1. V trimming: 6 bases; J trimming: 4 bases; junction bases outside the gene matches: 8. The CDR3 loop spans 16 amino acids. The germline V gene has CDR1 LNHDA and CDR2 SQIVND (reference sequence). CDR3 in DNA: TGTGCCAGTAGCTGGAGGGACAGGGGGGTAAATCAGCCCCAGCATTTT. This codes for CASSWRDRGVNQPQHF. Drawing the rest from reference TRBV19 and TRBJ1-5, the complete variable domain is DGGITQSPKYLFRKEGQNVTLSCEQNLNHDAMYWYRQDPGQGLRLIYYSQIVNDFQKGDIAEGYSVSREKKESFPLTVTSAQKNPTAFYLCASSWRDRGVNQPQHFGDGTRLSIL.

The rearrangement links TRBV6-5 to TRBJ2-7; D is possibly TRBD1 (5 bases). Germline V lookup: CDR1 MNHEY, CDR2 SVGAGI. With 10 bases removed from V and 3 bases from J, the gap between germline ends came to 16 bases. The CDR3 runs to 13 residues. CDR3 protein: CATLPGDSYEQYF. CDR3 nucleotide sequence: TGTGCCACCCTTCCGGGCGACAGCTACGAGCAGTACTTC.

The chain couples TRBV5-1 to TRBJ1-1; D unresolved. The CDR3 loop spans 16 amino acids. From germline, CDR1 is SGHRS and CDR2 YFSETQ. Deletions cut 0 bases from V and 2 bases from J, with 14 bases between. CDR3 protein: CASSLGAGLVNTEAFF. DNA of the CDR3: TGCGCCAGCAGCTTGGGGGCAGGTTTAGTCAACACTGAAGCTTTCTTT.

V gene TRBV4-3 combines with J gene TRBJ1-4, with 8 bases aligning to TRBD1. This CDR3 contains 15 residues. J was trimmed by 8 bases and V by 0 bases; bases with no gene match: 5. Looked up from germline, CDR1 is LGHNA and CDR2 is YSLEER. The chain's CDR3 is CASSQDSGTGEKLFF. CDR3 bases: TGCGCCAGCAGCCAAGATTCCGGGACAGGAGAAAAACTGTTTTTT.

The chain is built from TRBV3-1 (or the pseudogene TRBV3-2) and TRBJ1-4; D remains ambiguous. Germline CDR1 reads LGHDT; CDR2 reads YNNKEL (reference sequence). V dropped 6 bases and J dropped 9 bases, with 17 bases sitting between them. The CDR3 contains 14 residues. CDR3 region: CASSRLVEAKKLFF. The DNA of the CDR3 is TGTGCCAGCAGTCGGCTAGTCGAAGCGAAAAAACTGTTTTTT.

The J gene is TRBJ1-2, the V gene TRBV18; TRBD1 is a possible D gene (5 bases). The V end lost 3 bases, the J end lost 3 bases, and 14 bases lay between the germline ends. The CDR3 runs 15 residues. In germline, CDR1 is KGHSH, CDR2 LQKENI. The CDR3 sequence is CASSPRREGHYGYTF. CDR3 nucleotides: TGTGCCAGCTCACCCCGTAGGGAGGGGCACTATGGCTACACCTTC.

J is TRBJ1-2 and V is TRBV27; D is unclear. This CDR3 comprises 15 residues. Trimming left V 0 bases short and J 0 bases short, with 8 bases between. Germline V CDR1 and CDR2: MNHEY, SMNVEV (reference sequence). In DNA form, the CDR3 reads TGTGCCAGCAGTTTATCCCCAGGATCTAACTATGGCTACACCTTC. Residues: CASSLSPGSNYGYTF.

This clone was recorded a few times. The chain recombines TRBV7-9 with TRBJ2-3, with D possibly being TRBD2 (5 bases). The V end was cut by 5 bases, the J end by 2 bases, with 17 bases between. The CDR3 consists of 16 residues. The germline V gene has CDR1 SEHNR and CDR2 FQNEAQ (reference sequence). CDR3 DNA: TGTGCCAGCAGCCCGCTGCAGTCCGGGATCACAGATACGCAGTATTTT. Amino acid sequence: CASSPLQSGITDTQYF.